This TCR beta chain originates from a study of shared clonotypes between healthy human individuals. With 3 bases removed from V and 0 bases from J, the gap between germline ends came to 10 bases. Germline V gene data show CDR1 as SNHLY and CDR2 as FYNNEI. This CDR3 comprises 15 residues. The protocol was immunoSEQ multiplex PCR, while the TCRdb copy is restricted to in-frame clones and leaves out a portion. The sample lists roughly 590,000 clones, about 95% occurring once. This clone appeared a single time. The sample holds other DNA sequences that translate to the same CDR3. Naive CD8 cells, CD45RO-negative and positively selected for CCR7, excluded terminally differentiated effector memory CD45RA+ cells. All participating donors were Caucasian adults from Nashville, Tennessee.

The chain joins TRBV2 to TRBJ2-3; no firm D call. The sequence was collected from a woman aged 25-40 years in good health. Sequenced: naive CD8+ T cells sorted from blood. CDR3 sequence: CASSEASGSTDTQYF. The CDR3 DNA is TGTGCCAGCAGTGAGGCCTCCGGAAGCACAGATACGCAGTATTTT. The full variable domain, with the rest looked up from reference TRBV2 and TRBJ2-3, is EPEVTQTPSHQVTQMGQEVILRCVPISNHLYFYWYRQILGQKVEFLVSFYNNEISEKSEIFDDQFSVERPDGSNFTLKIRSTKLEDSAMYFCASSEASGSTDTQYFGPGTRLTVL.